The sequence of this T cell receptor beta chain was determined in a study of spatial heterogeneity in lung cancer. Study-wide results and limits: Blood contained ubiquitous expanded tumor TCRs more at resection than at follow-up.

TCRdb itself ran the 5' RACE reads through MiXCR, one entry per CDR3 protein. Of roughly 120,000 distinct CDR3 sequences detected, roughly an eighth appear once; the ten largest clones hold around 16%. CDR3 length equals 13 residues. Germline V lookup: CDR1 MDHEN, CDR2 SYDVKM. V dropped 7 bases and J dropped 7 bases, with 13 bases sitting between them. Time point meaning: blood at routine non-recurrence follow-up after resection. Without sorting, whole RNA was sequenced from tumor, nontumor lung or frozen PBMC. This clonotype was counted at least ten times. Antigen unknown. This chain links TRBV28 with TRBJ1-4; D gene unclear. The TCR was taken from a male donor with early-stage non-small cell lung cancer. The specimen was PBMCs, collected at follow-up. The chain's CDR3 is CASKSPGGEKLFF. The CDR3 DNA is TGTGCCAGCAAGAGCCCGGGAGGTGAAAAACTGTTTTTT.